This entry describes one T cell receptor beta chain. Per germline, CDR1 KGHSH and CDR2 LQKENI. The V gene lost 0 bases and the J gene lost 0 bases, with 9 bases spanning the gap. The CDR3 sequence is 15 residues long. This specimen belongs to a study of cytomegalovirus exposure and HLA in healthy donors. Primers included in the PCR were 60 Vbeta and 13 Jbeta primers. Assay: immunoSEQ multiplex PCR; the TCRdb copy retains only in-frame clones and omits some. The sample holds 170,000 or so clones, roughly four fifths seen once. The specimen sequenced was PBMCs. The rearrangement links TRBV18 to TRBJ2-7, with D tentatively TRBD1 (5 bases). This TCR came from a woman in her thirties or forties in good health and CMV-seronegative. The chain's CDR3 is CASSPPDIPSYEQYF. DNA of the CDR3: TGTGCCAGCTCACCACCGGACATCCCCTCCTACGAGCAGTACTTC.